The clone carrying this T cell receptor (beta chain) has a count of ten or more. The antigen remains undetermined. Trimming at V came to 1 base and at J to 3 bases, leaving 9 bases not matched to a gene. The CDR3 runs to 18 residues. Germline V gene sequence: CDR1 LNHNV, CDR2 YYDKDF (reference sequence). The data stem from a study of metastatic and nonmetastatic thyroid tumors. Prior to thyroid surgery, none of the patients had received any treatment. Findings and caveats of the study: Reports indicated that malignant thyroid tumors showed significantly higher TCR beta diversity than benign nodules did, in blood and tumor.

In the source study's methods: What underpinned the distant-metastasis classifier for papillary thyroid cancer was the set of CDR3 differences across clinicopathological groups. Using MiXCR, TCRdb re-called clones from the PCR reads. These V and J calls derive from TCRdb rather than the authors' analysis. This sample yields about 48,000 clones, of which approximately 20% are seen a single time; roughly 3.8% belongs to the top ten. The V and J genes are TRBV15 and TRBJ2-1; 10 positions agree with TRBD2. Sequencing input: blood. This receptor was identified in a male donor with papillary thyroid cancer or a benign thyroid nodule (not recorded which). Some clones in this sample may be carry-over from other donors' samples. The CDR3 spells CATSRAPLRLAGYNEQFF. The CDR3 DNA sequence: TGTGCCACCAGCAGAGCTCCCCTGCGACTAGCGGGCTACAATGAGCAGTTCTTC.